Presented here are 15 T cell receptor beta chains from one specimen sequenced in a study of blood T cell repertoires in COVID-19. TCRdb's copy holds only in-frame clones and misses some; the assay was immunoSEQ multiplex PCR. The profile shows 200,000 to 250,000 clones, around 82% of them singletons. Sequencing used peripheral blood. These TCRs come from a woman in her 70s with acute or convalescent COVID-19.

The chain has TRBV3-1 (or the pseudogene TRBV3-2) and TRBJ2-1; the match to TRBD1 covers 10 bases. The CDR3 is made up of 15 amino acids. The germline V gene encodes CDR1 LGHDT and CDR2 YNNKEL (reference sequence). J gave up 7 bases and V 5 bases, and 8 bases lay outside the gene matches. This CDR3 is CASSFRQGARNEQFF. Here the CDR3 DNA reads TGTGCCAGCAGCTTCCGACAGGGGGCGAGGAATGAGCAGTTCTTC.

The rearrangement uses TRBV7-9 and TRBJ1-4; 7 bases fit TRBD1. The CDR3 contains 15 residues. The junction had 5 bases not matched to a gene; V was cut back by 4 bases and J by 3 bases. CDR1 is SEHNR, CDR2 FQNEAQ, per germline (reference sequence). The DNA of the CDR3 is TGTGCCAGCAGCTACGGACAGGACCCTAATGAAAAACTGTTTTTT. Its translation is CASSYGQDPNEKLFF.

Comment on this clone: Germline and junction disagree at one end, which may indicate a read error. Here the CDR3 reads CASSLGLAGAHTDTQYF. The CDR3 region has the DNA TGCGCCAGCAGTTTGGGTCTAGCGGGGGCACACACAGATACGCAGTATTTT. V is TRBV5-1 and J is TRBJ2-3; 10 positions agree with TRBD2. Germline V gives CDR1 SGHRS, CDR2 YFSETQ. The CDR3 runs to 17 residues.

The V call is TRBV29-1, the J call TRBJ1-4; a possible D gene is TRBD1 (5 bases). With 4 bases removed from V and 10 bases from J, the gap between germline ends came to 25 bases. CDR3 length: 16 amino acids. CDR1 and CDR2 (germline): SQVTM, ANQGSEA. The CDR3 nucleotides are TGCAGCGTTGCGGGGGAGACAGCCGCCGTGAGGGGAAAACTGTTTTTT. Translated: CSVAGETAAVRGKLFF.

This clone was observed many times. The V gene is TRBV9, the J gene TRBJ2-3, with 8 positions matching TRBD1. Germline V CDR1 and CDR2: SGDLS, YYNGEE. The CDR3 has 16 amino acids. The trim removed 4 bases at V and 7 bases at J, leaving 14 bases unmatched. Here the CDR3 reads CASSPLGQGMGNTQYF. The CDR3 DNA reads as TGTGCCAGCAGCCCCCTAGGACAGGGAATGGGAAATACGCAGTATTTT.

The CDR3 DNA reads as TGTGCCAGCACCCCGAGAGGGAATCAGCCCCAGCATTTT. Protein product: CASTPRGNQPQHF. The V call is TRBV12-3 or TRBV12-4, the J call TRBJ1-5; no clear D gene. This CDR3 spans 13 amino acids. Trimming shortened V by 7 bases and J by 4 bases, and 11 bases separated the two germline ends.

The chain carries TRBV2 and TRBJ1-4, with a weak D call TRBD1 (6 bases). V was cut by 8 bases and J by 4 bases, with 17 bases left in between. CDR1 SNHLY and CDR2 FYNNEI come from the germline V gene. The CDR3 is made up of 15 amino acids. CDR3 region: CASRKSDSLNEKLFF. The CDR3 DNA reads as TGTGCCAGCCGTAAATCGGACAGTCTTAATGAAAAACTGTTTTTT.

This chain joins TRBV7-3 and TRBJ2-3, with 14 nucleotides matching TRBD2. CDR1 and CDR2 (germline): SGHTA, FQGTGA. After removal of 5 bases from V and 10 bases from J, the junction contained 5 bases not matched to a gene. This CDR3 comprises 14 residues. The CDR3 loop is CASSLTSGGAAQYF. CDR3 coding DNA: TGTGCCAGCAGCCTGACTAGCGGGGGGGCTGCGCAGTATTTT.

Regarding this clone: A much larger clone differs from this one at a single base, so this may be a read error. V gene TRBV7-2 combines with J gene TRBJ1-3; TRBD1 aligns across 7 bases. Germline CDR1 SGHTA, CDR2 FQGNSA. This CDR3 comprises 16 residues. In nucleotides, the CDR3 is TGTGCCAGCAGCCAGGGGGTCCTAACCGCTGGGAACACCATATATTTT. It specifies CASSQGVLTAGNTIYF.

The V gene is TRBV5-5, the J gene TRBJ1-4; D ambiguous. This CDR3 comprises 15 residues. Germline CDR1 is SGHKS and CDR2 is YYEKEE (reference sequence). Trimming took off 6 bases at V and 0 bases at J, with 12 bases between the two ends. The chain's CDR3 is CASNSQLSTNEKLFF. In DNA, the CDR3 is TGTGCCAGCAACTCCCAACTTTCAACTAATGAAAAACTGTTTTTT.

This chain joins TRBV7-9 and TRBJ1-2; possible D gene TRBD1, 5 bases. Germline CDR1 is SEHNR and CDR2 is FQNEAQ (reference sequence). The V and J ends lost 1 base and 2 bases respectively, with 11 bases between them. CDR3 size: 15 residues. Written as DNA, the CDR3 is TGTGCCAGCAGCTTAGGTCATAGGGGCAACTATGGCTACACCTTC. Translating it yields CASSLGHRGNYGYTF.

This clone has only one observation. This chain connects TRBV5-5 to TRBJ1-3, with a weak D call TRBD1 (5 bases). Between the trimmed V and J ends, which lost 4 bases and 4 bases, there was a span of 15 bases. CDR3 length equals 15 residues. The germline V gene encodes CDR1 SGHKS and CDR2 YYEKEE (reference sequence). The CDR3 region is CASSRIWGEGNTIYF. The DNA of the CDR3 is TGTGCCAGCAGCCGTATCTGGGGGGAAGGAAACACCATATATTTT.

The chain joins TRBV6-6 to TRBJ1-5; TRBD1 matches 9 bases. V was clipped by 6 bases and J by 3 bases; unmatched bases: 6. The CDR3 sequence is 15 residues long. From germline, CDR1 is MNHNY and CDR2 SVGAGI (reference sequence). CDR3 amino acids: CASSTGTGNNQPQHF. In DNA, the CDR3 is TGTGCCAGCAGCACCGGGACAGGGAACAATCAGCCCCAGCATTTT.

V gene TRBV19 combines with J gene TRBJ2-5; 12 nucleotides agree with TRBD2. Germline values: CDR1 LNHDA, CDR2 SQIVND (reference sequence). V shed 7 bases and J 5 bases; nucleotides not matched to a gene: 8. The CDR3 contains 15 residues. CDR3 DNA sequence: TGTGCCAGTACCCAAGGACTAGCGGGGCGGGAGACCCAGTACTTC. As protein: CASTQGLAGRETQYF.

The gene calls are TRBV19 and TRBJ1-1, with 9 positions matching TRBD1. This CDR3 contains 14 residues. The V and J ends lost 6 bases and 4 bases, in that order; junction bases with no gene match: 6. The germline CDR1 and CDR2 sequences are LNHDA and SQIVND (reference sequence). CDR3 amino acids: CASRPRDRVTEAFF. The CDR3, as DNA: TGTGCCAGTAGGCCCCGGGACAGGGTCACTGAAGCTTTCTTT.